One sample yielded the 30 T cell receptor beta chains listed below, sequenced in a study of vaccination effects on CD4 cells after COVID-19. TCRdb's copy holds only in-frame clones and misses some; the assay was immunoSEQ multiplex PCR. Of tens of thousands of clones detected, 78% appear once; the ten largest clones hold about 10%. Sequencing was preceded by expansion of antigen-specific CD4+ T cells with viral peptide pools in the ViraFEST assay. After roughly 10 days in culture, the CD4+ T cells were isolated. According to the study, vaccine recipients showed no prior SARS-CoV-2 infection and negative nucleocapsid antibodies. No antigens are known for them. Here the sequenced sample was CD4+ T cells from PBMCs cultured with SARS-CoV-2 spike peptides, taken before COVID-19 vaccination. The receptor set was obtained from a human donor who received a COVID-19 vaccine.

The V gene is TRBV5-1, the J gene TRBJ2-3; D tentatively reads TRBD1 or TRBD2 (5 bases each). V was shortened by 7 bases and J by 1 base, with 13 bases between the two germline ends. Germline V gives CDR1 SGHRS, CDR2 YFSETQ. The CDR3 totals 14 residues. The CDR3 reads CASVGVLGTDTQYF. CDR3 DNA: TGCGCCAGCGTGGGGGTCCTGGGCACAGATACGCAGTATTTT. The full variable domain, its missing parts supplied by reference TRBV5-1 and TRBJ2-3, is KAGVTQTPRYLIKTRGQQVTLSCSPISGHRSVSWYQQTPGQGLQFLFEYFSETQRNKGNFPGRFSGRQFSNSRSEMNVSTLELGDSALYLCASVGVLGTDTQYFGPGTRLTVL.

The chain uses TRBV10-1 and TRBJ2-7; no definite D call. The CDR3 spans 13 residues. Trimming took 0 bases from V and 4 from J, leaving 7 bases between them. Germline values: CDR1 WNHNN, CDR2 SYGVQD (reference sequence). CDR3 bases: TGCGCCAGCAGTGAGTCTGAGGTTTACGAGCAGTACGTC. Translation: CASSESEVYEQYV.

The chain is built from TRBV6-6 and TRBJ2-1; 7 nucleotides match TRBD2. V lost 2 bases to trimming and J lost 3 bases; unmatched junction nucleotides: 7. The CDR3 has 16 residues. CDR1 and CDR2 (germline): MNHNY, SVGAGI (reference sequence). CDR3: CASSYKVGGGYNEQFF. The DNA of the CDR3 is TGTGCCAGCAGTTACAAGGTTGGGGGGGGCTACAATGAGCAGTTCTTC.

This clone was seen more than once but under ten times. The chain carries TRBV20-1 and TRBJ1-1, with 10 nucleotides matching TRBD1. CDR3 length: 10 amino acids. Germline V CDR1 and CDR2: DFQATT, SNEGSKA (reference sequence). J lost 11 bases, V lost 6 bases, and 3 bases had no gene match. As DNA, the CDR3 is TGCAGTGCAGGACAGGGGGAGGCTTTCTTT. As protein: CSAGQGEAFF.

The chain has TRBV5-1 and TRBJ2-4; D unclear. V lost 0 bases, J lost 1 base, and 11 bases lay in between. CDR1 SGHRS and CDR2 YFSETQ come from the germline V gene. The CDR3 consists of 16 residues. The CDR3 DNA is TGCGCCAGCAGCTTGGCCTTTGGTTGGGCCAAAAACATTCAGTACTTC. This translates into CASSLAFGWAKNIQYF.

The chain uses TRBV19 and TRBJ2-6; no clear D. The CDR3 is 15 amino acids. The V gene lost 9 bases and the J gene lost 0 bases, with 12 bases spanning the gap. The germline V gene encodes CDR1 LNHDA and CDR2 SQIVND (reference sequence). The CDR3 nucleotides read TGTGCCAGCGGGCGCCTCAGCTCTGGGGCCAACGTCCTGACTTTC. Translating it yields CASGRLSSGANVLTF.

The rearrangement links TRBV30 to TRBJ1-5; D remains unclear. V lost 7 bases and J lost 4, with 11 bases in between. Germline CDR1 GTSNPN, CDR2 SVGIG (reference sequence). This CDR3 comprises 12 residues. CDR3 in DNA: TGTGCCTCCAAGGACGGAAATCAGCCCCAGCATTTT. This sequence encodes CASKDGNQPQHF.

This clone has only one observation. This chain links TRBV5-1 with TRBJ2-1, with 9 bases lining up with TRBD2. The CDR3 spans 16 residues. V dropped 4 bases and J dropped 0; count of bases not matched to a gene: 5. Germline CDR1 reads SGHRS; CDR2 reads YFSETQ. The CDR3 DNA is TGCGCCAGCAGCCCCCTAGCGGGGTTCTCCTACAATGAGCAGTTCTTC. Amino acid sequence: CASSPLAGFSYNEQFF.

The V gene is TRBV9, the J gene TRBJ2-3; D gene unclear. CDR1 and CDR2 from the germline V gene are SGDLS and YYNGEE. The length of the CDR3 is 13 residues. Trimming pared 2 bases from V and 6 bases from J, leaving 10 bases between. The CDR3 nucleotides read TGTGCCAGCAGCGTTGCGAGCGTGGATACGCAGTATTTT. Amino acid sequence: CASSVASVDTQYF.

The rearrangement uses TRBV29-1 and TRBJ2-3; a possible D gene is TRBD2 (6 bases). V lost 8 bases and J lost 1, with 16 bases in between. Germline CDR1 reads SQVTM; CDR2 reads ANQGSEA. The CDR3 runs 14 residues. CDR3 sequence reads: CSTLSASGTDTQYF. The CDR3 nucleotides read TGCAGCACCCTGAGCGCTAGCGGCACAGATACGCAGTATTTT.

The V call is TRBV5-8, the J call TRBJ1-1; D is ambiguous. The V gene's germline CDR1 is SGHTS and CDR2 YDEGEE. V dropped 7 bases and J dropped 0 bases, with 19 bases sitting between them. The CDR3 is 16 amino acids. CDR3 sequence (DNA): TGTGCCAGCCCCACCTATCCACGGACGGTGAACACTGAAGCTTTCTTT. It specifies CASPTYPRTVNTEAFF.

This clone was detected only once. This chain joins TRBV6-5 and TRBJ1-6; TRBD1 is a possible D gene (6 bases). The CDR3 loop spans 14 amino acids. Germline CDR1 MNHEY, CDR2 SVGAGI. Trimming stripped 6 bases from V and 6 bases from J, with 12 bases between. CDR3 loop: CASSRGQGNSPLHF. The CDR3 nucleotides are TGTGCCAGCAGCAGGGGACAAGGTAATTCACCCCTCCACTTT.

V and J are TRBV6-6 and TRBJ1-1; TRBD1 agrees at 7 bases. CDR3 length equals 12 residues. The germline CDR1 and CDR2 sequences are MNHNY and SVGAGI (reference sequence). The trim removed 8 bases at V and 5 bases at J, leaving 5 bases unmatched. As DNA, the CDR3 is TGTGCCAGCCAGATCAGGGGGACTGAAGCTTTCTTT. It codes for CASQIRGTEAFF.

The chain joins TRBV28 to TRBJ2-2; 8 bases agree with TRBD2. This CDR3 comprises 16 residues. Germline loops: CDR1 MDHEN, CDR2 SYDVKM. Trimming removed 7 bases from V and 0 bases from J; junction bases left unmatched: 7. CDR3 sequence reads: CASTTSGSTNTGELFF. CDR3 sequence (DNA): TGTGCCAGCACCACTAGCGGAAGTACGAACACCGGGGAGCTGTTTTTT.

The rearrangement links TRBV28 to TRBJ1-1; possibly TRBD1 for D (5 bases). The CDR3 runs 16 residues. The V end was cut by 7 bases, the J end by 0 bases, with 18 bases between. CDR1 is MDHEN and CDR2 is SYDVKM in the germline V gene. The CDR3 spells CASILQRGVLNTEAFF. CDR3 nucleotide sequence: TGTGCCAGCATCTTGCAGCGGGGGGTCTTGAACACTGAAGCTTTCTTT.

The V call is TRBV24-1, the J call TRBJ2-3; 10 nucleotides agree with TRBD2. Germline V CDR1 and CDR2: KGHDR, SFDVKD. V was clipped by 4 bases and J by 2 bases; unmatched bases: 11. This CDR3 contains 18 residues. The DNA of the CDR3 is TGTGCCACCAGTGACCTCGATCGGACTAGCGGATACACAGATACGCAGTATTTT. Amino acid sequence: CATSDLDRTSGYTDTQYF.

This chain links TRBV6-5 with TRBJ1-1; no reliable D call. V was cut by 2 bases and J by 1 base, with 11 bases left in between. The CDR3 runs to 15 residues. The germline CDR1 and CDR2 sequences are MNHEY and SVGAGI. In DNA form, the CDR3 reads TGTGCCAGCAGTTACGACGGACGGCAGAACACTGAAGCTTTCTTT. Protein product: CASSYDGRQNTEAFF.

The V gene is TRBV4-1, the J gene TRBJ2-1, with 9 bases identical to TRBD2. V trimming: 3 bases; J trimming: 0 bases; junction bases outside the gene matches: 6. Germline V gene sequence: CDR1 MGHRA, CDR2 YSYEKL. The CDR3 length is 17 residues. CDR3 DNA: TGCGCCAGCAGCCAGGCTGTAGCGGGGGACTCCTACAATGAGCAGTTCTTC. Translating it yields CASSQAVAGDSYNEQFF.

The chain uses TRBV5-1 and TRBJ2-6, with 7 bases matching TRBD1. Per the germline V gene, CDR1 is SGHRS and CDR2 is YFSETQ. The CDR3 sequence is 13 residues long. The V and J ends lost 6 bases and 9 bases, in that order; junction bases with no gene match: 6. In DNA form, the CDR3 reads TGCGCCAGCACCTCACAGGGGCTCAACGTCCTGACTTTC. Protein sequence: CASTSQGLNVLTF.

J is TRBJ1-2 and V is TRBV6-5; 7 nucleotides line up with TRBD1. CDR1 is MNHEY, CDR2 SVGAGI, per germline. V gave up 6 bases and J gave up 7 bases; unmatched junction bases: 8. The CDR3 is 13 amino acids. The CDR3 region has the DNA TGTGCCAGCAGACGAACAGGGGTGGGTGGCTACACCTTC. It specifies CASRRTGVGGYTF.

The gene calls are TRBV7-3 and TRBJ2-5; D is possibly TRBD2 (5 bases). In germline, CDR1 is SGHTA, CDR2 FQGTGA. V lost 5 bases, J lost 5 bases, and 12 bases lay in between. This CDR3 region has 13 residues. This CDR3 reads CASSLNPGETQYF. CDR3 DNA sequence: TGTGCCAGCAGCCTCAACCCGGGGGAGACCCAGTACTTC.

This clone was observed a few times. One junction end does not reproduce the germline sequence, and a read error may be involved. The chain links TRBV5-6 to TRBJ1-1, with D possibly matching TRBD1 (6 bases). Germline CDR1 reads SGHDT; CDR2 reads YYEEEE. CDR3 length equals 14 residues. CDR3 nucleotides: TGTGCCAGCAGGTTGGGACAACATCTCACTGAAGCTTTCTTT. Translating it yields CASRLGQHLTEAFF.

The CDR3 bases are TGTGCCAGCTCGCCAAATCAAGAGACCCAGTACTTC. Protein: CASSPNQETQYF. The chain combines TRBV18 with TRBJ2-5; D unclear. The CDR3 has 12 amino acids. The germline V gene encodes CDR1 KGHSH and CDR2 LQKENI. V was shortened by 6 bases and J by 2 bases, with 7 bases between the two germline ends. The whole variable domain, filled in from reference TRBV18 and TRBJ2-5, reads NAGVMQNPRHLVRRRGQEARLRCSPMKGHSHVYWYRQLPEEGLKFMVYLQKENIIDESGMPKERFSAEFPKEGPSILRIQQVVRGDSAAYFCASSPNQETQYFGPGTRLLVL.

This clone was counted only a few times. This chain joins TRBV4-1 and TRBJ1-4, with D possibly being TRBD1 (5 bases). Germline V gene sequence: CDR1 MGHRA, CDR2 YSYEKL. Trimming shortened V by 0 bases and J by 4 bases, and 12 bases separated the two germline ends. The CDR3 is 16 amino acids. CDR3 in DNA: TGCGCCAGCAGCCAAGAGGGAGGGGCGGGTAATGAAAAACTGTTTTTT. It yields the protein CASSQEGGAGNEKLFF.

V usage is TRBV5-6 and J usage is TRBJ2-2, with D maybe TRBD2 (7 bases). Germline lookup yields CDR1 SGHDT and CDR2 YYEEEE. Trimming took off 2 bases at V and 4 bases at J, with 15 bases between the two ends. The CDR3 is 16 amino acids. This chain's CDR3 is CASSFPAGASTGELFF. CDR3 sequence (DNA): TGTGCCAGCAGCTTTCCGGCGGGGGCGTCCACCGGGGAGCTGTTTTTT.

This chain uses TRBV12-5 with TRBJ2-5; D possibly corresponds to TRBD1 (6 bases). Trimming took off 6 bases at V and 5 bases at J, with 13 bases between the two ends. This CDR3 contains 13 residues. Germline V gene lookup returns CDR1 LGHNT and CDR2 FRNRAP. CDR3 sequence (DNA): TGTGCTAGTGGCCAGGGGCAGGGGGAGACCCAGTACTTC. This codes for CASGQGQGETQYF.

This chain connects TRBV4-1 to TRBJ1-2; D uncertain. The CDR3 totals 12 residues. Deletions cut 2 bases from V and 4 bases from J, with 5 bases between. The germline V gene has CDR1 MGHRA and CDR2 YSYEKL. CDR3 amino acids: CASSQNSYGYTF. DNA of the CDR3: TGCGCCAGCAGCCAAAACAGCTATGGCTACACCTTC.

This clone came up a few times. The genes are TRBV4-1 and TRBJ1-6; D gene ambiguous. V lost 0 bases and J 7 bases, leaving 10 bases between the germline ends. Germline CDR1 MGHRA, CDR2 YSYEKL. The CDR3 is 15 amino acids. CDR3 region: CASSQETPVNSPLHF. DNA of the CDR3: TGCGCCAGCAGCCAAGAGACTCCAGTAAATTCACCCCTCCACTTT.

This clone was observed a few times. The genes are TRBV9 and TRBJ1-5; D perhaps matches TRBD1 (5 bases). V was trimmed by 4 bases and J by 1 base, leaving 9 bases between them. Germline CDR1 and CDR2: SGDLS and YYNGEE. The CDR3 spans 14 residues. CDR3 sequence: CASSPGHSNQPQHF. The CDR3 DNA sequence: TGTGCCAGCAGCCCCGGACACAGCAATCAGCCCCAGCATTTT.

V gene TRBV5-1 combines with J gene TRBJ2-2; tentative D call: TRBD1 (6 bases). CDR1 and CDR2 (germline): SGHRS, YFSETQ. This CDR3 is built from 16 residues. Trimming took off 5 bases at V and 0 bases at J, with 14 bases between the two ends. This CDR3 is CASRPDRNANTGELFF. DNA of the CDR3: TGCGCCAGCAGACCCGACAGGAACGCGAACACCGGGGAGCTGTTTTTT.